The 10 T cell receptor beta chains below were found in one sample sequenced in a study of T cells in Graves' hyperthyroidism and ophthalmopathy. Amplification of TCR beta CDR3 regions was performed using RNA transcripts as template. The TCR CDR3 first-round RT-PCR relied on the HTBI primer set. MiXCR, applied by TCRdb to the multiplex PCR reads, yields one record per CDR3 protein. The profile shows approximately 490,000 distinct CDR3 sequences, 20% to 25% of them singletons. The sequenced sample consisted of blood. The receptors stem from an older woman with Graves' ophthalmopathy.

The chain joins TRBV20-1 to TRBJ1-2; possibly TRBD1 for D (5 bases). Trimming took 2 bases from V and 3 from J, leaving 16 bases between them. This CDR3 region has 15 residues. The germline CDR1 and CDR2 sequences are DFQATT and SNEGSKA (reference sequence). CDR3 region: CSARRSDGGYYGYTF. CDR3 bases: TGCAGTGCTAGACGCTCGGACGGGGGATACTATGGCTACACCTTC.

This clonotype came up a few times. The chain uses TRBV4-2 and TRBJ2-5, with 10 bases lining up with TRBD2. The germline V gene has CDR1 LGHNA and CDR2 YNFKEQ. CDR3 length equals 16 residues. J lost 5 bases, V lost 3 bases, and 9 bases had no gene match. The CDR3 loop reads CASSHSSGGGGETQYF. The CDR3 nucleotides are TGTGCCAGCAGCCATTCTAGCGGGGGAGGAGGGGAGACCCAGTACTTC.

Here the CDR3 DNA reads TGTGCCAGCAGTGTACTAGCGGAGAGCTCCTACAATGAGCAGTTCTTC. As protein: CASSVLAESSYNEQFF. The rearrangement uses TRBV6-1 and TRBJ2-1, with 8 bases lining up with TRBD2. There are 16 residues in the CDR3. CDR1 MNHNS and CDR2 SASEGT come from the germline V gene. The V segment lost 4 bases and the J segment 0 bases; nucleotides outside the gene matches: 5.

The chain links TRBV28 to TRBJ2-7; perhaps TRBD2 as D (5 bases). V was shortened by 6 bases and J by 1 base, with 13 bases between the two germline ends. The germline CDR1 and CDR2 sequences are MDHEN and SYDVKM. The CDR3 is made up of 14 amino acids. The chain's CDR3 is CASRAGGRSYEQYF. The CDR3 DNA sequence: TGTGCCAGCAGGGCCGGCGGGCGTTCCTACGAGCAGTACTTC.

This clonotype came up many times. CDR3: CASSYSKSGRQSTDTQYF. CDR3 DNA sequence: TGTGCCAGCAGTTATTCGAAAAGCGGGAGACAGAGCACAGATACGCAGTATTTT. The chain links TRBV6-9 to TRBJ2-3; 8 bases map to TRBD2. V dropped 0 bases and J dropped 0; count of bases not matched to a gene: 8. Germline assignment: CDR1 MNHGY and CDR2 SVAAGI. The CDR3 runs 18 residues.

This clonotype has more than one count but fewer than ten. The CDR3 sequence: CASSEGRTSGYNEQFF. The DNA of the CDR3 is TGCGCCAGCAGTGAGGGGAGGACTAGCGGGTACAATGAGCAGTTCTTC. This chain uses TRBV10-2 with TRBJ2-1; 11 bases align to TRBD2. V was clipped by 2 bases and J by 4 bases; unmatched bases: 4. CDR3 length: 16 residues. Germline V gene data show CDR1 as WSHSY and CDR2 as SAAADI.

The table lists this clonotype with many counts. The J gene is TRBJ1-1, the V gene TRBV6-5; D not certain. The germline V and J ends were trimmed by 0 bases and 0 bases, with 8 bases remaining between them. This CDR3 comprises 15 residues. Germline CDR1 and CDR2: MNHEY and SVGAGI. CDR3 in amino acids: CASSYSISLNTEAFF. CDR3 nucleotide sequence: TGTGCCAGCAGTTACTCGATCTCCCTGAACACTGAAGCTTTCTTT.

The sample holds many counts of this clonotype. This chain links TRBV12-3 or TRBV12-4 with TRBJ2-7, with D unresolved. This CDR3 contains 14 residues. Trimming stripped 3 bases from V and 4 bases from J, with 13 bases between. CDR3 sequence: CASSLNSGPYEQYF. The CDR3 region has the DNA TGTGCCAGCAGTTTGAATAGTGGCCCTTACGAGCAGTACTTC.

The table lists this clonotype with a few counts. The chain uses TRBV7-2 and TRBJ2-4, with 7 bases identical to TRBD2. The CDR3 has 15 amino acids. Germline V gives CDR1 SGHTA, CDR2 FQGNSA. Trimming took 2 bases from V and 3 from J; bases not matched to a gene: 4. The CDR3 reads CASSLFLAGKNIQYF. In DNA, the CDR3 is TGTGCCAGCAGCTTATTTTTAGCGGGCAAAAACATTCAGTACTTC.

This sequence joins TRBV3-1 and TRBJ1-2; 8 bases map to TRBD1. Trimming removed 4 bases from V and 9 bases from J; junction bases left unmatched: 10. Germline assignment: CDR1 LGHDT and CDR2 YNNKEL (reference sequence). The CDR3 has 14 amino acids. CDR3 protein: CASSRGQATLSYTF. Written as DNA, the CDR3 is TGTGCCAGCAGCCGGGGACAGGCCACCTTGAGCTACACCTTC.